This TCR beta chain was identified in a study of technical replicates of blood from several donors. The assay was immunoSEQ multiplex PCR, and TCRdb's table has in-frame clones only and misses some. The table records some 73,000 clones, 90% of them present only once. CDR1 and CDR2 (germline): MNHEY, SMNVEV (reference sequence). This CDR3 spans 15 amino acids. The V end lost 8 bases, the J end lost 0 bases, and 16 bases lay between the germline ends. This chain connects TRBV27 to TRBJ1-2, with D perhaps TRBD1 (5 bases). The sequencing input was PBMCs. The sequence came from a human donor in good health. Some clones in this sample may be carry-over from other donors' samples. The CDR3 is CASGASRLTNYGYTF. CDR3 nucleotide sequence: TGTGCCAGCGGGGCCTCACGGCTCACTAACTATGGCTACACCTTC.